A selection of T cell receptor beta chains follows, all from one sample in a study of blood T cells in healthy people across ages. From the 5' RACE reads, TCRdb called clonotypes with MiXCR, one entry per CDR3 protein. This table holds about 580,000 distinct CDR3 sequences, 40% to 55% found once. Specimen: blood. These TCRs come from an elderly man in good health. Each CDR3 is given with its conserved first and last residue. D genes are given only for firm matches. A row's size may be missing; if present it is once, few, many or a size class.

D gene,V gene,clone size,J gene,CDR3 DNA,CDR3 protein
TRBD2,TRBV4-1,-,TRBJ2-1,TGCGCCAGCAGCCCCTACTACGGCGGGGGGGCCAATGAGCAGTTCTTC,CASSPYYGGGANEQFF
-,TRBV7-2,few,TRBJ2-5,TGTGCCAGCAGCTCCCCCGAGGGCTCTCAGGGCCAGTACTTC,CASSSPEGSQGQYF
TRBD2,TRBV6-6,many,TRBJ2-5,TGTGCCAGCAGTTACTCCGGGGGGCAAGAGACCCAGTACTTC,CASSYSGGQETQYF
TRBD2,TRBV10-3,-,TRBJ2-7,TGTGCCATCAGTGAGCCCGGGGGTAGCGGGAGGGCCGGCTCCTACGAGCAGTACTTC,CAISEPGGSGRAGSYEQYF
-,TRBV27,-,TRBJ2-7,TGTGCCAGCAGTTTTGAATACTCGAGCTCCTACGAGCAGTACTTC,CASSFEYSSSYEQYF
TRBD2,TRBV15,few,TRBJ2-3,TGTGCCACCGGTAGCGGGGGCACAGATACGCAGTATTTT,CATGSGGTDTQYF
-,TRBV3-1,-,TRBJ1-6,TGTGCCAGCAGCCCCCGGGATTATAATTCACCCCTCCACTTT,CASSPRDYNSPLHF
TRBD2,TRBV20-1,few,TRBJ2-1,TGCAGTGCTAGAGACGGAGCGGGAGACCCCAGCAATGAGCAGTTCTTC,CSARDGAGDPSNEQFF
-,TRBV5-1,few,TRBJ2-7,TGCGCCAGCACTTCCTTTAGTGGAGCCAACATTCCCTACGAGCAGTACTTC,CASTSFSGANIPYEQYF
-,TRBV7-2,few,TRBJ2-3,TGTGCCAGCAGCTCACGGGGGGCCAACACAGATACGCAGTATTTT,CASSSRGANTDTQYF
TRBD1,TRBV5-1,once,TRBJ2-1,TGCGCCAGCAGCCCCCGGGCAGGGGGCGACTACAATGAGCAGTTCTTC,CASSPRAGGDYNEQFF
-,TRBV27,-,TRBJ2-5,TGTGCCAGCAGTCGTAACAGGCGGGAGACCCAGTACTTC,CASSRNRRETQYF
TRBD2,TRBV25-1,few,TRBJ2-5,TGTGCCAGCAGTGCCCCACCGGGACTAGCGGGAGAGGAGACCCAGTACTTC,CASSAPPGLAGEETQYF
TRBD2,TRBV5-5,once,TRBJ2-4,TGTGCCAGCAGCGCTGGGACTAGCTATGGGGACATTCAGTACTTC,CASSAGTSYGDIQYF
-,TRBV4-2,-,TRBJ2-4,TGTGCCAGCAGCCAAGAAAGGGTGGAAAACATTCAGTACTTC,CASSQERVENIQYF
-,TRBV7-9,-,TRBJ2-1,TGTGCCAGCAGCTTAGTCGCGGAACCCTACAATGAGCAGTTCTTC,CASSLVAEPYNEQFF
TRBD1,TRBV12-3/TRBV12-4,-,TRBJ2-2,TGTGCCAGCAGTCGTACTACACAGGGGGCCGGGGAGCTGTTTTTT,CASSRTTQGAGELFF
-,TRBV6-6,many,TRBJ2-1,TGTGCCAGCAGTTACCAGCGAAACAATGAGCAGTTCTTC,CASSYQRNNEQFF
TRBD2,TRBV29-1,-,TRBJ2-3,TGCAGCACATCCCAACGAGGGCTAGCGGGGGGGAGGGATACGCAGTATTTT,CSTSQRGLAGGRDTQYF
-,TRBV12-3/TRBV12-4,-,TRBJ2-3,TGTGCCAGCTCTACATCTGCTAGCACAGATACGCAGTATTTT,CASSTSASTDTQYF
-,TRBV29-1,-,TRBJ2-6,TGCAGCGTTGAGGGGGCCGGGACGGCGGGGGCCAACGTCCTGACTTTC,CSVEGAGTAGANVLTF
TRBD1,TRBV7-2,-,TRBJ1-2,TGTGCCAGCAGCTTACAGGGGGCGCGGGACTATGGCTACACCTTC,CASSLQGARDYGYTF
TRBD1,TRBV3-1,-,TRBJ1-1,TGTGCCAGCAGCCAAGAGGGACAGGTGTTCGGTGAAGCTTTCTTT,CASSQEGQVFGEAFF
-,TRBV12-3/TRBV12-4,-,TRBJ1-1,TGTGCCAGCAGTTTAGTCGGGGAGGGGACTGAAGCTTTCTTT,CASSLVGEGTEAFF
TRBD1,TRBV5-1,-,TRBJ1-5,TGCGCCAGCAGCCCGGGGGACAGCGGAAATCAGCCCCAGCATTTT,CASSPGDSGNQPQHF
-,TRBV5-1,-,TRBJ1-2,TGCGCCAGCAGCCCCGGACAAGAAAGCTATGGCTACACCTTC,CASSPGQESYGYTF
TRBD1,TRBV27,few,TRBJ1-2,TGTGCCAGCAGTTTCCGGCCAGGGGGGGGCTACACCTTC,CASSFRPGGGYTF
TRBD2,TRBV6-5,-,TRBJ2-7,TGTGCCAGCAGGCCTGCGCGGGGGTATTCCTACGAGCAGTACTTC,CASRPARGYSYEQYF
-,TRBV7-2,few,TRBJ1-5,TGTGCCAGCAGCTTGACGGTAAATAGCAATCAGCCCCAGCATTTT,CASSLTVNSNQPQHF
-,TRBV6-6,-,TRBJ1-5,TGTGCCAGCAGTTACGAGCTCCGACACCTCAGCAATCAGCCCCAGCATTTT,CASSYELRHLSNQPQHF
-,TRBV30,-,TRBJ2-1,TGTGCCTGGAGCGTAGGGCCCTACAATGAGCAGTTCTTC,CAWSVGPYNEQFF